This TCR beta chain appears in the sequencing data of a study of OX40 agonist ivuxolimab in advanced cancers. About the study: At 82.7% male, the cohort had a mean age of 60 years, ranging from roughly 20 to 85.

Germline CDR1 reads SGHTA; CDR2 reads FQGTGA. CDR3 length: 12 amino acids. V was cut by 0 bases and J by 8 bases, with 5 bases left in between. The study's findings and limits: Not determined was the antigen specificity of the expanded peripheral T cells. Also showing low normalized T-cell clonal expansion were some of the nonresponders. In general, CD8+ T cells held more expanded clones than CD4+ did, on average.

Of note for this clone: Its target is unknown.

TCRdb's table, derived via immunoSEQ multiplex PCR, lists solely in-frame clones and lacks some. Of under 50,000 clones in the sample, about 86% were seen once. The source material was CD4+ or CD8+ T cells sorted from blood, sampled in a trial of the OX40 agonist ivuxolimab. The receptor comes from an adult with an advanced solid tumor such as melanoma, head and neck, liver or kidney cancer. The rearrangement links TRBV7-3 to TRBJ2-1; D is uncertain. In nucleotides, the CDR3 is TGTGCCAGCAGCTTAACGTTGGATGAGCAGTTCTTC. It specifies CASSLTLDEQFF.